This TCR beta chain was observed in a study of T cell responses to AZD1222 COVID-19 vaccine. The study's findings and limits: Unmutated regions of variants are reportedly targeted by nearly half of spike-specific TCRs. There were mostly white British donors and more females than males, and clonal diversity was possibly underestimated.

A note on this clone: Its cognate antigen is unknown.

TCRdb's copy holds only in-frame clones and misses some; the assay was immunoSEQ multiplex PCR. The repertoire consists of around 140,000 clones, with 91% occurring once and the leading ten covering about 7.5%. The length of the CDR3 is 15 residues. With 3 bases clipped from V and 4 bases from J, the junction kept 6 bases outside the gene matches. Germline loops: CDR1 LGHDT, CDR2 YNNKEL (reference sequence). The genes are TRBV3-1 (or the pseudogene TRBV3-2) and TRBJ1-5, with 7 bases fitting TRBD1. The starting material was peripheral blood, obtained 28 days after the second dose of the MenACWY control vaccine. The receptor's source is an adult who received the MenACWY meningococcal vaccine as a control. The CDR3 DNA sequence: TGTGCCAGCAGCCAGGCCTTGACAGGGAATCAGCCCCAGCATTTT. The encoded protein is CASSQALTGNQPQHF.